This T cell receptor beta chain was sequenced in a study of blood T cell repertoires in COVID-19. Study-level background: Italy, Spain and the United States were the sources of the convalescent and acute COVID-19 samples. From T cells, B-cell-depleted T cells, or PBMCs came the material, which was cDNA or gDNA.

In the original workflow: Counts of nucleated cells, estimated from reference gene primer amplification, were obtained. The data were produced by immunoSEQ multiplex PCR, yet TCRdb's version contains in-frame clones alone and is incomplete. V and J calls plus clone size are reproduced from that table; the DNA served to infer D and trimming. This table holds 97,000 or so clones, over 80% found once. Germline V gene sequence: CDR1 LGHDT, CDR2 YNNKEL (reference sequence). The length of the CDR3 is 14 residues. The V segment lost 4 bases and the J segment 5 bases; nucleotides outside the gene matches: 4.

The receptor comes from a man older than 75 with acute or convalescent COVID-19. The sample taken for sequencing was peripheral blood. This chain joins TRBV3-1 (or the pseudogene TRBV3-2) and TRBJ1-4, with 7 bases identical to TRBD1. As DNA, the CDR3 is TGTGCCAGCAGCCCGGGACAGCTGAATGAAAAACTGTTTTTT. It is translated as CASSPGQLNEKLFF.